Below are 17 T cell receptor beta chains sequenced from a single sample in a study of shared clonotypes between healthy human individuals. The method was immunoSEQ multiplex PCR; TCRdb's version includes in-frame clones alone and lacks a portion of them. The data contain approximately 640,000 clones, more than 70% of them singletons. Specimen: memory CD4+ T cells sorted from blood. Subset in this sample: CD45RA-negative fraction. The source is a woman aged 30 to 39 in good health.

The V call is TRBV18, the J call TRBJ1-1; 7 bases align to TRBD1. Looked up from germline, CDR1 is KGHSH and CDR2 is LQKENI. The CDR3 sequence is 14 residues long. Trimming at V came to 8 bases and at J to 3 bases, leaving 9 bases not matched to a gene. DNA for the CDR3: TGTGCCAGCCAGGAACAGGGGTTGGACACTGAAGCTTTCTTT. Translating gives CASQEQGLDTEAFF. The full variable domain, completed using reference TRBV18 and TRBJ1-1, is NAGVMQNPRHLVRRRGQEARLRCSPMKGHSHVYWYRQLPEEGLKFMVYLQKENIIDESGMPKERFSAEFPKEGPSILRIQQVVRGDSAAYFCASQEQGLDTEAFFGQGTRLTVV.

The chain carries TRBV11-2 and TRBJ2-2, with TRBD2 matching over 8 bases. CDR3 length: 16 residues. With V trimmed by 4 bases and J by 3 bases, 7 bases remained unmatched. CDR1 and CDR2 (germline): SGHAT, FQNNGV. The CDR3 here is CASSSRAGDHTGELFF. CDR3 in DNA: TGTGCCAGCAGCTCCCGAGCGGGAGACCACACCGGGGAGCTGTTTTTT. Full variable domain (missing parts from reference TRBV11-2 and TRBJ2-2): EAGVAQSPRYKIIEKRQSVAFWCNPISGHATLYWYQQILGQGPKLLIQFQNNGVVDDSQLPKDRFSAERLKGVDSTLKIQPAKLEDSAVYLCASSSRAGDHTGELFFGEGSRLTVL.

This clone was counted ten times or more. The CDR3 coding sequence is TGTGCCAGCAGCCGGGGGGACCGAACAGATACGCAGTATTTT. Its protein product is CASSRGDRTDTQYF. The J gene is TRBJ2-3, the V gene TRBV13, with TRBD2 matching over 7 bases. The V gene end was trimmed by 5 bases and the J gene end by 3 bases; junction bases not matched to a gene: 5. CDR1 PRHDT and CDR2 FYEKMQ come from the germline V gene (reference sequence). The CDR3 consists of 14 residues. The variable domain in full, completed from reference TRBV13 and TRBJ2-3, reads AAGVIQSPRHLIKEKRETATLKCYPIPRHDTVYWYQQGPGQDPQFLISFYEKMQSDKGSIPDRFSAQQFSDYHSELNMSSLELGDSALYFCASSRGDRTDTQYFGPGTRLTVL.

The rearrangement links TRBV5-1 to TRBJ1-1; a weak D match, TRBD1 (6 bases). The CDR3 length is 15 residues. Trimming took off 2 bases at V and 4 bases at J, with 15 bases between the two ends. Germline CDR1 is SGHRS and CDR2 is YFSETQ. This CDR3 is CASSLGQGRITEAFF. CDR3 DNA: TGCGCCAGCAGCTTAGGTCAGGGGAGAATCACTGAAGCTTTCTTT. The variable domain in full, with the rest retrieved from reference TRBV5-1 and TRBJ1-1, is KAGVTQTPRYLIKTRGQQVTLSCSPISGHRSVSWYQQTPGQGLQFLFEYFSETQRNKGNFPGRFSGRQFSNSRSEMNVSTLELGDSALYLCASSLGQGRITEAFFGQGTRLTVV.

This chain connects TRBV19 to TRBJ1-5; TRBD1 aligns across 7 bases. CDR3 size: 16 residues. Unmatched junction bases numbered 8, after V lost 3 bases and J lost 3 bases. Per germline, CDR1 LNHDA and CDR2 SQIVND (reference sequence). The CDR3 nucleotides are TGTGCCAGTAGTATCCCGGCAGGGGGGACCAATCAGCCCCAGCATTTT. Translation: CASSIPAGGTNQPQHF.

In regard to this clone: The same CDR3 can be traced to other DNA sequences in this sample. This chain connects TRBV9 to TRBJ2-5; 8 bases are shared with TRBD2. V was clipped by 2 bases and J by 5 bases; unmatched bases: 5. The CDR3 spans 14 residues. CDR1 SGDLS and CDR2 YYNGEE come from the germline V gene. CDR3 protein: CASSVSGSGETQYF. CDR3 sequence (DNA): TGTGCCAGCAGCGTCAGCGGGAGTGGGGAGACCCAGTACTTC.

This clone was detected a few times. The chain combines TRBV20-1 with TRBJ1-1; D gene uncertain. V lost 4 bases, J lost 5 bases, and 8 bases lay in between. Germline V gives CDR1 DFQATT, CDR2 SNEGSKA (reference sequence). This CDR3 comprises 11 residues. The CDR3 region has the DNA TGCAGTGCTATGTTGGAGACTGAAGCTTTCTTT. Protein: CSAMLETEAFF.

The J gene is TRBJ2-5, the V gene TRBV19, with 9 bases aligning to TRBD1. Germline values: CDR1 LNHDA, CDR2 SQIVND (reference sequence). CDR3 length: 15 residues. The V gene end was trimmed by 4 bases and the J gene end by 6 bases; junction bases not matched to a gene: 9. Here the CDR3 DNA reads TGTGCCAGTAGTAGGGGACAGGGATCAGGAAAGACCCAGTACTTC. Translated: CASSRGQGSGKTQYF.

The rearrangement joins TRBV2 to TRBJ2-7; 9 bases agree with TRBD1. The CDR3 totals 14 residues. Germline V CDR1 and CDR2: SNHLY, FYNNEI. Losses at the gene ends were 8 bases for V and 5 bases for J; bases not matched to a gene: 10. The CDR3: CASHPGQGIHEQYF. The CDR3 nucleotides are TGTGCCAGCCATCCGGGACAGGGAATCCACGAGCAGTACTTC.

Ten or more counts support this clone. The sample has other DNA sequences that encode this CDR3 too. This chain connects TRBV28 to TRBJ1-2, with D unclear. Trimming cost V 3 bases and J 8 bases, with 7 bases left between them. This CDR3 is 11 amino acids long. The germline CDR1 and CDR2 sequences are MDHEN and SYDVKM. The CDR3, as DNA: TGTGCCAGCAGTTTTCTGGGGGGCTACACCTTC. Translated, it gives CASSFLGGYTF.

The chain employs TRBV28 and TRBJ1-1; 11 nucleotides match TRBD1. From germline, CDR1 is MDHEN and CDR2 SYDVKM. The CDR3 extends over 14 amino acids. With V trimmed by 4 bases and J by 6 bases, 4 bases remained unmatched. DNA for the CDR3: TGTGCCAGCAGTTCCCCGGGACAGGGGGCTGAAGCTTTCTTT. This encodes CASSSPGQGAEAFF.

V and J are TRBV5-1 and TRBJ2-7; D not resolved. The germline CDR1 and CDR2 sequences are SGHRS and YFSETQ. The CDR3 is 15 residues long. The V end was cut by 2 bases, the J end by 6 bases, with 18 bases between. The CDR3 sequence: CASSLQAGNIGEQYF. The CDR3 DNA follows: TGCGCCAGCAGCTTACAAGCTGGGAATATTGGCGAGCAGTACTTC.

The CDR3 loop is CASSLSPGMSTDTQYF. Here the CDR3 DNA reads TGTGCCAGCAGCTTAAGTCCGGGAATGAGCACAGATACGCAGTATTTT. The J gene is TRBJ2-3, the V gene TRBV7-2; tentatively, D is TRBD2 (5 bases). This CDR3 spans 16 amino acids. Trimming shortened V by 2 bases and J by 0 bases, and 12 bases separated the two germline ends. Germline values: CDR1 SGHTA, CDR2 FQGNSA.

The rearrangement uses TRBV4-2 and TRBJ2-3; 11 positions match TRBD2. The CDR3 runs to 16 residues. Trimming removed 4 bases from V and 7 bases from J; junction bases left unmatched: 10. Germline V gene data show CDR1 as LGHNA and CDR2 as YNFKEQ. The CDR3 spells CASSLGLAAAGNTQYF. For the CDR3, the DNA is TGTGCCAGCAGCCTGGGACTAGCGGCCGCGGGGAATACGCAGTATTTT.

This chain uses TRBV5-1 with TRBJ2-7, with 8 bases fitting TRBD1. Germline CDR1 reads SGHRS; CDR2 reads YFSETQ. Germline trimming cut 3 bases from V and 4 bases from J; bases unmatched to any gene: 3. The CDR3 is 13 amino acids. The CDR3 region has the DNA TGCGCCAGCAGCTCCCGACAGGGGTACGAGCAGTACTTC. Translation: CASSSRQGYEQYF.

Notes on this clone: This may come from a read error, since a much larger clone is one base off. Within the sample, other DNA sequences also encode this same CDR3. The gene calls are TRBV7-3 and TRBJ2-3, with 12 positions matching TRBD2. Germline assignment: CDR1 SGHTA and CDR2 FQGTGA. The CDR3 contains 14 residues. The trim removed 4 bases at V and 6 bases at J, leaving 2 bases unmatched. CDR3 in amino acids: CASSSSGRADTQYF. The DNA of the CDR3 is TGTGCCAGCAGCTCTAGCGGGAGGGCCGATACGCAGTATTTT.

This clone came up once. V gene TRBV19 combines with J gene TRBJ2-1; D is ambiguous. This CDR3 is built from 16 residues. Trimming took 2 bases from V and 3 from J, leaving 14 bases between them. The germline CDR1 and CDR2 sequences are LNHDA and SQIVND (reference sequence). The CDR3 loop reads CASSIRRKGYYNEQFF. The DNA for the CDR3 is TGTGCCAGTAGTATAAGGCGTAAAGGATACTACAATGAGCAGTTCTTC. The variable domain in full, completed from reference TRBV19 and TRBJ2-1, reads DGGITQSPKYLFRKEGQNVTLSCEQNLNHDAMYWYRQDPGQGLRLIYYSQIVNDFQKGDIAEGYSVSREKKESFPLTVTSAQKNPTAFYLCASSIRRKGYYNEQFFGPGTRLTVL.